This T cell receptor beta chain was retrieved from a study of T cell repertoires in cytomegalovirus infection. About the research overall: Public TCR beta signature analysis indicated the presence of both CMV infection and matching HLA type. Overall study findings and caveats: Dominating the ex vivo response were TCR beta clonotypes that were CMV-specific and HLA-C-restricted. Identification of carriers of CMV plus the relevant HLA was performed using cumulative public TCR beta family frequency.

V lost 5 bases to trimming and J lost 14 bases, with 16 bases between them. CDR1 and CDR2 from the germline V gene are SGHTA and FQGNSA. The CDR3 loop spans 13 amino acids. In this sample, this clonotype turned up a few times. Its specificity is unknown. TCRdb recomputed calls from the reads with MiXCR, one row per CDR3 protein. The repertoire holds 150,000 to 200,000 distinct CDR3 sequences, with approximately 30% as singletons. Sequenced material: PBMCs. V and J are TRBV7-2 and TRBJ1-6, with TRBD1 as a possible D gene (6 bases). This TCR was recovered from a human donor in good health (CMV status not recorded). Some clones in this sample may be carry-over from other donors' samples. In DNA, the CDR3 is TGTGCCAGCAGCCCGGGACACGGGACGGCCCTCCACTTT. It is translated as CASSPGHGTALHF.